This T cell receptor beta chain appears in the sequencing data of a study of sequential checkpoint blockade in melanoma. The overall study: Maintenance nivolumab came after either treatment sequence.

TCRdb's copy holds only in-frame clones and misses some; the assay was immunoSEQ multiplex PCR. The sample consists of tens of thousands of clones, around 86% of them appearing once. Between the trimmed V and J ends, which lost 5 bases and 6 bases, there was a span of 13 bases. Germline CDR1 and CDR2: MNHEY and SVGAGI. This CDR3 spans 13 amino acids. This sample's treatment: randomized to nivolumab then ipilimumab (arm A) or the reverse (arm B). Material: CD8+ T cells sorted from blood (inferred from file names), obtained from a patient given nivolumab and ipilimumab in sequence. The sequence was collected from a human donor with melanoma. The chain couples TRBV6-5 to TRBJ1-1; maybe TRBD1 (6 bases). The CDR3 DNA sequence: TGTGCCAGCAGTGATTGGGAGGGGGCTGAAGCTTTCTTT. Protein sequence: CASSDWEGAEAFF.